These 9 T cell receptor beta chains came from one sample sequenced in a study of glioma-infiltrating T cells after dendritic cell vaccination. This table comes from immunoSEQ multiplex PCR, and its TCRdb copy is limited to in-frame clones, with some not included. The sample lists about 100,000 clones, approximately 84% occurring once. Indicated time point: after dendritic cell vaccination, including at tumor progression/relapse. Sequenced here: blood, sampled after dendritic cell vaccination. All receptors derive from a human donor with glioblastoma.

The genes are TRBV11-1 and TRBJ2-2; possibly TRBD1 for D (6 bases). Germline V gene sequence: CDR1 SGHAT, CDR2 FQDESV (reference sequence). The CDR3 runs to 17 residues. Trimming left V 5 bases short and J 2 bases short, with 18 bases between. CDR3: CASSPYPQGINTGELFF. The CDR3 DNA follows: TGTGCCAGCAGCCCCTATCCACAGGGTATAAACACCGGGGAGCTGTTTTTT.

The gene calls are TRBV2 and TRBJ2-3; the match to TRBD2 covers 9 bases. The CDR3 is 16 amino acids. Germline V gene sequence: CDR1 SNHLY, CDR2 FYNNEI. J gave up 9 bases and V 5 bases, and 15 bases lay outside the gene matches. The CDR3 bases are TGTGCCAGCAGTCTCGGGGTAGCGGGAGCCTCTGGAACGCAGTATTTT. This sequence encodes CASSLGVAGASGTQYF.

The V call is TRBV29-1, the J call TRBJ1-2, with TRBD1 as a possible D gene (6 bases). CDR1 SQVTM and CDR2 ANQGSEA come from the germline V gene. Trimming took 4 bases from V and 8 from J, leaving 23 bases between them. The CDR3 is 15 residues long. The CDR3 sequence: CSVGAGVVGMRGYTF. The CDR3 DNA is TGCAGCGTTGGGGCAGGGGTGGTAGGTATGCGAGGCTACACCTTC.

The chain is built from TRBV27 and TRBJ1-3; 9 bases are shared with TRBD1. CDR3 length: 15 amino acids. In germline, CDR1 is MNHEY, CDR2 SMNVEV (reference sequence). Losses at the gene ends were 2 bases for V and 6 bases for J; bases not matched to a gene: 5. The CDR3 reads CASSLTGQGLNTIYF. CDR3 nucleotides: TGTGCCAGCAGTTTAACGGGACAGGGTTTAAACACCATATATTTT.

This clone occurred a few times. V is TRBV10-3 and J is TRBJ2-5, with 7 bases that match TRBD1. The CDR3 is 13 amino acids. Losses at the gene ends were 4 bases for V and 2 bases for J; bases not matched to a gene: 1. CDR1 and CDR2 (germline): ENHRY, SYGVKD. In DNA form, the CDR3 reads TGTGCCATCAGTGGGGGACAGCAAGAGACCCAGTACTTC. Its translation is CAISGGQQETQYF.

V and J are TRBV19 and TRBJ2-2; D is undetermined. Trimming took 4 bases from V and 4 from J, leaving 7 bases between them. Per the germline V gene, CDR1 is LNHDA and CDR2 is SQIVND (reference sequence). The CDR3 spans 13 residues. The CDR3 nucleotides are TGTGCCAGTAGTACGGTGGTCACCGGGGAGCTGTTTTTT. Protein sequence: CASSTVVTGELFF. Supplemented by reference TRBV19 and TRBJ2-2, the full variable domain reads DGGITQSPKYLFRKEGQNVTLSCEQNLNHDAMYWYRQDPGQGLRLIYYSQIVNDFQKGDIAEGYSVSREKKESFPLTVTSAQKNPTAFYLCASSTVVTGELFFGEGSRLTVL.

This clone was seen just once. The rearrangement joins TRBV19 to TRBJ2-1; D is perhaps TRBD2 (6 bases). V lost 2 bases to trimming and J lost 8 bases, with 16 bases between them. This CDR3 has 15 residues. Germline CDR1 and CDR2: LNHDA and SQIVND (reference sequence). For the CDR3, the DNA is TGTGCCAGTAGTATACGCGGGGCCAACTTCGATGAGCAGTTCTTC. It codes for CASSIRGANFDEQFF.

The V gene is TRBV10-2, the J gene TRBJ1-5, with 8 nucleotides matching TRBD1. J was trimmed by 9 bases and V by 5 bases; bases with no gene match: 9. CDR3 length equals 14 residues. Germline CDR1 reads WSHSY; CDR2 reads SAAADI. The DNA for the CDR3 is TGCGCCAGCAGTCCGGACAGGGCTTCAGGGCCCCAGCATTTT. Protein product: CASSPDRASGPQHF.

The chain has TRBV25-1 and TRBJ1-1, with 11 bases lining up with TRBD1. V lost 4 bases to trimming and J lost 3 bases; unmatched junction nucleotides: 1. The CDR3 consists of 14 residues. Germline values: CDR1 MGHDK, CDR2 SYGVNS. CDR3 in DNA: TGTGCCAGCAGTGGGACAGGGGGCTACACTGAAGCTTTCTTT. Translation gives CASSGTGGYTEAFF.